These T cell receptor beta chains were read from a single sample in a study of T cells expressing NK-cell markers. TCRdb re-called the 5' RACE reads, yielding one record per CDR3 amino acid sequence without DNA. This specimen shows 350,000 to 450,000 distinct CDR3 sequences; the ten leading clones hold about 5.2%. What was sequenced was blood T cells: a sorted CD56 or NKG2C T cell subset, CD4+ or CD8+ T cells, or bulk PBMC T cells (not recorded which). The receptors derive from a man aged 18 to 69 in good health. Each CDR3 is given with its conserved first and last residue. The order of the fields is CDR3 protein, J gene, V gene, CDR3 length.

CDR3 protein: CSANRRTGTEAFF
J gene: TRBJ1-1
V gene: TRBV20-1
CDR3 length: 13

CDR3 protein: CATSDSRQGGRIQYF
J gene: TRBJ2-4
V gene: TRBV24-1
CDR3 length: 15

CDR3 protein: CASSQDRSGQGIYNEQFF
J gene: TRBJ2-1
V gene: TRBV4-1
CDR3 length: 18

CDR3 protein: CASSYSGSGGNSYEQYF
J gene: TRBJ2-7
V gene: TRBV6-5
CDR3 length: 17

CDR3 protein: CASSLLVGTVEKLFF
J gene: TRBJ1-4
V gene: TRBV5-5
CDR3 length: 15

CDR3 protein: CASTGTVVSELYF
J gene: TRBJ2-7
V gene: TRBV19
CDR3 length: 13

CDR3 protein: CASSQGRGGEQYF
J gene: TRBJ2-7
V gene: TRBV7-8
CDR3 length: 13

CDR3 protein: CSVTRTGGDTEAFF
J gene: TRBJ1-1
V gene: TRBV29-1
CDR3 length: 14

CDR3 protein: CSAPRGGASTDTQYF
J gene: TRBJ2-3
V gene: TRBV20-1
CDR3 length: 15

CDR3 protein: CASTTPGQGQETQYF
J gene: TRBJ2-5
V gene: TRBV19
CDR3 length: 15

CDR3 protein: CAISESGDRGRYEQYF
J gene: TRBJ2-7
V gene: TRBV10-3
CDR3 length: 16

CDR3 protein: CASSQGRGRADGYTF
J gene: TRBJ1-2
V gene: TRBV3-1
CDR3 length: 15

CDR3 protein: CASSGLAGGPGEQYF
J gene: TRBJ2-7
V gene: TRBV12-3/TRBV12-4
CDR3 length: 15

CDR3 protein: CASSPRQGDTEAFF
J gene: TRBJ1-1
V gene: TRBV18
CDR3 length: 14

CDR3 protein: CAISGGGPAVEQFF
J gene: TRBJ2-1
V gene: TRBV10-3
CDR3 length: 14

CDR3 protein: CASSDPWGVGEQYF
J gene: TRBJ2-7
V gene: TRBV14
CDR3 length: 14

CDR3 protein: CAIGETGGTEAFF
J gene: TRBJ1-1
V gene: TRBV10-3
CDR3 length: 13

CDR3 protein: CASSPKGPSSGFASNEKLFF
J gene: TRBJ1-4
V gene: TRBV4-2
CDR3 length: 20

CDR3 protein: CAQSGGLNQPQHF
J gene: TRBJ1-5
V gene: TRBV30
CDR3 length: 13

CDR3 protein: CSATQQTGGADGYTF
J gene: TRBJ1-2
V gene: TRBV20-1
CDR3 length: 15

CDR3 protein: CASSLQPGGQPQHF
J gene: TRBJ1-5
V gene: TRBV5-1
CDR3 length: 14

CDR3 protein: CASSYRQGRTNEQFF
J gene: TRBJ2-1
V gene: TRBV12-3/TRBV12-4
CDR3 length: 15

CDR3 protein: CASSLGVGGLNTEAFF
J gene: TRBJ1-1
V gene: TRBV7-9
CDR3 length: 16

CDR3 protein: CASNPGTSGPYNEQFF
J gene: TRBJ2-1
V gene: TRBV4-2
CDR3 length: 16

CDR3 protein: CASSLAGRGLGSPLHF
J gene: TRBJ1-6
V gene: TRBV5-1
CDR3 length: 16

CDR3 protein: CSVRQGVNEKLFF
J gene: TRBJ1-4
V gene: TRBV29-1
CDR3 length: 13

CDR3 protein: CVTKPATSTDTQYF
J gene: TRBJ2-3
V gene: TRBV19
CDR3 length: 14

CDR3 protein: CASSSQLTVNTEAFF
J gene: TRBJ1-1
V gene: TRBV6-2/TRBV6-3
CDR3 length: 15

CDR3 protein: CAISDPTASSYEQYF
J gene: TRBJ2-7
V gene: TRBV10-3
CDR3 length: 15

CDR3 protein: CASRPNRAPGSPLHF
J gene: TRBJ1-6
V gene: TRBV7-2
CDR3 length: 15

CDR3 protein: CASSYSLVLDEQYF
J gene: TRBJ2-7
V gene: TRBV6-2/TRBV6-3
CDR3 length: 14

CDR3 protein: CASRPTGAPRITGELFF
J gene: TRBJ2-2
V gene: TRBV12-3/TRBV12-4
CDR3 length: 17

CDR3 protein: CASSQVGNGQGYGYTF
J gene: TRBJ1-2
V gene: TRBV4-2
CDR3 length: 16

CDR3 protein: CASSFHRDNSPLHF
J gene: TRBJ1-6
V gene: TRBV12-3/TRBV12-4
CDR3 length: 14

CDR3 protein: CASSPFNLAGSTDTQYF
J gene: TRBJ2-3
V gene: TRBV3-1
CDR3 length: 17

CDR3 protein: CASSLGGTSGVSYNEQFF
J gene: TRBJ2-1
V gene: TRBV11-2
CDR3 length: 18

CDR3 protein: CSARKGQTNTEAFF
J gene: TRBJ1-1
V gene: TRBV20-1
CDR3 length: 14

CDR3 protein: CASSPNIDRVYNEQFF
J gene: TRBJ2-1
V gene: TRBV27
CDR3 length: 16

CDR3 protein: CATSRGGGGPQEKTQYF
J gene: TRBJ2-5
V gene: TRBV15
CDR3 length: 17

CDR3 protein: CASSRTGYTEAFF
J gene: TRBJ1-1
V gene: TRBV6-1
CDR3 length: 13

CDR3 protein: CASSDPSGTQYF
J gene: TRBJ2-5
V gene: TRBV6-5
CDR3 length: 12

CDR3 protein: CASSPRTSRLNEQFF
J gene: TRBJ2-1
V gene: TRBV18
CDR3 length: 15

CDR3 protein: CASSPYLRGSGGPRSYNEQFF
J gene: TRBJ2-1
V gene: TRBV11-2
CDR3 length: 21

CDR3 protein: CASSLDRGSEKLFF
J gene: TRBJ1-4
V gene: TRBV7-9
CDR3 length: 14

CDR3 protein: CASNLRVQGNNEQFF
J gene: TRBJ2-1
V gene: TRBV12-3/TRBV12-4
CDR3 length: 15